A single sample gave rise to the 22 T cell receptor beta chains below, sequenced in a study of T cell responses to AZD1222 COVID-19 vaccine. The repertoire was sequenced with immunoSEQ multiplex PCR; TCRdb's copy has only in-frame clones and lacks some. The table lists about 140,000 clones, approximately 92% of them singletons. Material: peripheral blood, obtained on day 0 of AZD1222 vaccination. The receptors stem from an adult in good health.

This chain links TRBV28 with TRBJ1-1, with unresolved D. V was shortened by 11 bases and J by 5 bases, with 15 bases between the two germline ends. Per germline, CDR1 MDHEN and CDR2 SYDVKM. This CDR3 has 12 amino acids. The DNA for the CDR3 is TGTGCCGCGGGCAGCGGTTTAACTGAAGCTTTCTTT. As protein: CAAGSGLTEAFF.

V is TRBV7-9 and J is TRBJ2-1; TRBD1 is a possible D gene (6 bases). Trimming removed 3 bases from V and 4 bases from J, with 19 bases in between. This CDR3 is built from 17 residues. The germline gives CDR1 SEHNR, CDR2 FQNEAQ (reference sequence). CDR3 in DNA: TGTGCCAGCAGCTTTCGGCTAGGACAGCTCTTTTACAATGAGCAGTTCTTC. Its protein is CASSFRLGQLFYNEQFF.

The chain links TRBV29-1 to TRBJ2-7; 10 positions match TRBD1. CDR3 length equals 15 residues. Trimming cost V 4 bases and J 2 bases; bases outside gene matches: 8. Germline lookup yields CDR1 SQVTM and CDR2 ANQGSEA. The CDR3 sequence: CSVAGQGVLPYEQYF. The CDR3 nucleotides read TGCAGCGTTGCAGGACAGGGGGTACTACCCTACGAGCAGTACTTC.

The rearrangement links TRBV30 to TRBJ1-3; a possible D gene is TRBD1 (6 bases). The CDR3 sequence is 13 residues long. Germline V gene lookup returns CDR1 GTSNPN and CDR2 SVGIG (reference sequence). V shed 8 bases and J shed 9 bases, with 20 bases lying between them. CDR3 DNA sequence: TGTGCCGCCGTTGACAGGTCGGGCGGCACCATATATTTT. It encodes CAAVDRSGGTIYF.

This chain joins TRBV9 and TRBJ1-2; no clear D gene. Trimming shortened V by 0 bases and J by 1 base, and 10 bases separated the two germline ends. The CDR3 spans 15 residues. CDR1 and CDR2 (germline): SGDLS, YYNGEE. The chain's CDR3 is CASSVGVVSNYGYTF. CDR3 coding DNA: TGTGCCAGCAGCGTAGGTGTTGTGAGTAACTATGGCTACACCTTC.

V gene TRBV28 combines with J gene TRBJ1-1; D gene unclear. This CDR3 comprises 13 residues. CDR1 and CDR2 (germline): MDHEN, SYDVKM. Between the trimmed V and J ends, which lost 3 bases and 1 base, there was a span of 6 bases. Here the CDR3 DNA reads TGTGCCAGCAGTTTCGGGCAGAACACTGAAGCTTTCTTT. Protein sequence: CASSFGQNTEAFF.

This chain joins TRBV3-1 (or the pseudogene TRBV3-2) and TRBJ2-7; tentative D call: TRBD1 (6 bases). The CDR3 covers 15 residues. Germline lookup yields CDR1 LGHDT and CDR2 YNNKEL (reference sequence). V was pared by 4 bases and J by 2 bases, with 15 bases between. CDR3 DNA: TGTGCCAGCAGCCCCAATCCGGGACAACCCTACGAGCAGTACTTC. Its protein product is CASSPNPGQPYEQYF.

Turning to this clone: One end of the junction is discordant with germline, which a read error may explain. This chain uses TRBV5-1 with TRBJ1-2; 9 bases align to TRBD1. Germline CDR1 reads SGHRS; CDR2 reads YFSETQ. There are 13 residues in the CDR3. CDR3 sequence (DNA): TGCGCCGGCAGCCCCCGGACAGGGGATGGCTACACCTTC. It specifies CAGSPRTGDGYTF.

V usage is TRBV5-1 and J usage is TRBJ1-1; D might be TRBD1 (6 bases). Germline values: CDR1 SGHRS, CDR2 YFSETQ. The CDR3 is 15 residues long. V was pared by 0 bases and J by 2 bases, with 11 bases between. The CDR3 DNA reads TGCGCCAGCAGCTTGGATGCAGGGGTAAACACTGAAGCTTTCTTT. Amino acids: CASSLDAGVNTEAFF.

V usage is TRBV7-6 and J usage is TRBJ1-1; D may be TRBD1 (5 bases). V lost 2 bases and J 6 bases, leaving 13 bases between the germline ends. This CDR3 spans 14 amino acids. Germline V gene lookup returns CDR1 SGHVS and CDR2 FNYEAQ. CDR3 amino acids: CASSLQGGSAEAFF. For the CDR3, the DNA is TGTGCCAGCAGCTTACAGGGAGGGAGCGCTGAAGCTTTCTTT.

The chain has TRBV4-1 and TRBJ1-4; D uncertain. The ends were cut back, 1 base at V and 0 bases at J, with 15 bases in the middle. The CDR3 consists of 18 residues. Germline V gene lookup returns CDR1 MGHRA and CDR2 YSYEKL. CDR3 sequence (DNA): TGCGCCAGCAGCCAAGTTCCAGGATACGTTACAACTAATGAAAAACTGTTTTTT. This encodes CASSQVPGYVTTNEKLFF.

The gene calls are TRBV29-1 and TRBJ1-2; 9 bases are a match to TRBD1. The trim removed 5 bases at V and 4 bases at J, leaving 8 bases unmatched. There are 14 residues in the CDR3. Germline V gene lookup returns CDR1 SQVTM and CDR2 ANQGSEA. For the CDR3, the DNA is TGCAGCGTTCCCGGGACAGGGAACCCCTATGGCTACACCTTC. Its translation is CSVPGTGNPYGYTF.

The V gene is TRBV18, the J gene TRBJ2-2, with 8 bases fitting TRBD1. V gave up 0 bases and J gave up 1 base; unmatched junction bases: 7. Germline V gene data show CDR1 as KGHSH and CDR2 as LQKENI. The CDR3 consists of 18 residues. CDR3 sequence reads: CASSPPLMDRVNTGELFF. CDR3 DNA sequence: TGTGCCAGCTCACCACCACTCATGGACAGGGTGAACACCGGGGAGCTGTTTTTT.

This clone was observed a few times. V is TRBV7-7 and J is TRBJ2-5; 11 bases are a match to TRBD2. This CDR3 comprises 16 residues. V shed 0 bases, J shed 1 base, and the junction held 1 base outside the gene matches. Germline V gene lookup returns CDR1 SSHAT and CDR2 FNYEAQ (reference sequence). The chain's CDR3 is CASSLAGTSGQETQYF. In DNA form, the CDR3 reads TGTGCCAGCAGCTTAGCTGGGACTAGCGGCCAAGAGACCCAGTACTTC.

The chain carries TRBV28 and TRBJ2-1; D is perhaps TRBD1 or TRBD2 (6 bases each). Germline CDR1 and CDR2: MDHEN and SYDVKM. Trimming removed 0 bases at V and 5 bases at J, with 14 bases between. This CDR3 has 16 residues. This CDR3 reads CASSLWSGGSHNEQFF. In DNA form, the CDR3 reads TGTGCCAGCAGTTTATGGTCCGGGGGCAGCCACAATGAGCAGTTCTTC.

The V call is TRBV20-1, the J call TRBJ1-1; 7 positions match TRBD1. CDR1 and CDR2 (germline): DFQATT, SNEGSKA (reference sequence). V shed 3 bases and J 8 bases; nucleotides not matched to a gene: 9. CDR3 length: 13 residues. The CDR3 sequence: CSASPQGGREAFF. CDR3 sequence (DNA): TGCAGTGCTAGTCCTCAGGGGGGCCGGGAAGCTTTCTTT.

This clone was counted a single time. The chain is built from TRBV9 and TRBJ2-2; D ambiguous. V lost 0 bases and J 3 bases, leaving 6 bases between the germline ends. The germline V gene has CDR1 SGDLS and CDR2 YYNGEE. The CDR3 has 14 residues. The DNA of the CDR3 is TGTGCCAGCAGCGTAGAGACGTACACCGGGGAGCTGTTTTTT. It specifies CASSVETYTGELFF. Drawing the rest from reference TRBV9 and TRBJ2-2, the complete variable domain is DSGVTQTPKHLITATGQRVTLRCSPRSGDLSVYWYQQSLDQGLQFLIQYYNGEERAKGNILERFSAQQFPDLHSELNLSSLELGDSALYFCASSVETYTGELFFGEGSRLTVL.

The chain employs TRBV5-1 and TRBJ1-2; D is ambiguous. V lost 0 bases to trimming and J lost 5 bases, with 5 bases between them. The germline V gene encodes CDR1 SGHRS and CDR2 YFSETQ. This CDR3 contains 12 residues. The chain's CDR3 is CASSLGRYGYTF. The CDR3 coding sequence is TGCGCCAGCAGCTTGGGGAGGTATGGCTACACCTTC.

Points on this clone: Mismatch with germline at one junction end may stem from a read error. The chain has TRBV11-2 and TRBJ2-1, with 10 bases lining up with TRBD2. CDR1 and CDR2 (germline): SGHAT, FQNNGV. The CDR3 loop spans 16 amino acids. The CDR3 protein is CASSFPTSGSYNEQFF. The CDR3 nucleotides are TGTGCTAGCAGCTTTCCGACTAGCGGGTCCTACAATGAGCAGTTCTTC.

The V and J genes are TRBV29-1 and TRBJ1-2, with TRBD1 matching over 8 bases. Germline CDR1 SQVTM, CDR2 ANQGSEA. Trimming took 7 bases from V and 0 from J; bases not matched to a gene: 7. The CDR3 is made up of 14 amino acids. Written as DNA, the CDR3 is TGCAGCGCCGGGACAGGAGGGTCTAACTATGGCTACACCTTC. Its translation is CSAGTGGSNYGYTF.

This chain connects TRBV5-1 to TRBJ1-6; the D gene is possibly TRBD1 (6 bases). The CDR3 length is 14 residues. From germline, CDR1 is SGHRS and CDR2 YFSETQ. V lost 3 bases, J lost 9 bases, and 13 bases lay in between. CDR3 coding DNA: TGCGCCAGCAGCTCTACAGGGACTGGTTCACCCCTCCACTTT. Translated, it gives CASSSTGTGSPLHF. Full variable domain (outside the CDR3, taken from reference TRBV5-1 and TRBJ1-6): KAGVTQTPRYLIKTRGQQVTLSCSPISGHRSVSWYQQTPGQGLQFLFEYFSETQRNKGNFPGRFSGRQFSNSRSEMNVSTLELGDSALYLCASSSTGTGSPLHFGNGTRLTVT.

The chain couples TRBV5-4 to TRBJ2-2, with a possible D match to TRBD1 (6 bases). The CDR3 sequence is 16 residues long. V lost 3 bases and J 0 bases, leaving 12 bases between the germline ends. Germline V gene sequence: CDR1 SGHNT, CDR2 YYREEE (reference sequence). CDR3 DNA sequence: TGTGCCAGCAGCTCCAGACAGGAAACGAACACCGGGGAGCTGTTTTTT. Its translation: CASSSRQETNTGELFF.